Detailed here is one T cell receptor beta chain. Its antigen is as yet unknown. Sequenced by immunoSEQ multiplex PCR; TCRdb stores in-frame clones only, minus some. The sample records approximately 12,000 clones, 85% to 90% being singletons. Specified time point: pre-treatment baseline. The source of the sample is a study of blood T cell dynamics during melanoma immunotherapy. Overall study results and limits: The study could not tell melanoma-specific clones from general immune activation.

V lost 1 base and J lost 4; bases outside the gene matches: 1. The CDR3 runs to 15 residues. The V gene's germline CDR1 is SGHRS and CDR2 YFSETQ. The chain combines TRBV5-1 with TRBJ2-1; 11 nucleotides line up with TRBD2. This receptor was obtained from a human donor with melanoma. This material consisted of blood, taken from a patient treated with checkpoint blockade. This chain's CDR3 is CASSLTSGSYNEQFF. In DNA, the CDR3 is TGCGCCAGCAGCTTGACTAGCGGGAGTTACAATGAGCAGTTCTTC.